The sequence of this T cell receptor beta chain was determined in a study of blood T cell repertoires in COVID-19. About the research overall: There were acute and convalescent COVID-19 samples, and they came from the United States, Italy and Spain.

The CDR3 is made up of 14 amino acids. After removal of 2 bases from V and 5 bases from J, the junction contained 3 bases not matched to a gene. CDR1 is SGHRS, CDR2 YFSETQ, per germline. Data came from immunoSEQ multiplex PCR; TCRdb stores just in-frame clones and leaves some out. The data show about 98,000 clones, 65% to 90% seen once. The specimen was peripheral blood. This TCR was recovered from a man in his sixties or seventies with active or convalescent COVID-19. The chain uses TRBV5-1 and TRBJ1-2; 10 bases are shared with TRBD1. CDR3 in amino acids: CASSFRTGGYGYTF. Here the CDR3 DNA reads TGCGCCAGCAGCTTCCGGACAGGGGGTTATGGCTACACCTTC. The entire variable domain, with the rest obtained from reference TRBV5-1 and TRBJ1-2, is as follows: KAGVTQTPRYLIKTRGQQVTLSCSPISGHRSVSWYQQTPGQGLQFLFEYFSETQRNKGNFPGRFSGRQFSNSRSEMNVSTLELGDSALYLCASSFRTGGYGYTFGSGTRLTVV.